The 8 T cell receptor beta chains in this list originate from one sample, sequenced in a study of blood T cell repertoires in COVID-19 (dated by TCRdb to the early 2020s). Preparation of the library involved the immunoSEQ multiplex PCR assay. TCRdb mirrors the immuneACCESS table, restricted to in-frame sequences. Some clones are absent from its copies; in checked studies, under half trace to an unresolved V gene, and the reason for the others is unknown. For this sample there are approximately 280,000 clones; roughly 90% appear just once. Roughly 5% of the sample lies in the top ten. Sequenced material: peripheral blood. The source is a man in his forties with acute or convalescent COVID-19.

The chain employs TRBV6-1 and TRBJ1-2; D possibly corresponds to TRBD1 (6 bases). With 2 bases removed from V and 4 bases from J, the gap between germline ends came to 11 bases. CDR1 MNHNS and CDR2 SASEGT come from the germline V gene. The CDR3 has 14 residues. CDR3 sequence: CASSERTAVYGYTF. CDR3 nucleotide sequence: TGTGCCAGCAGTGAACGGACAGCAGTCTATGGCTACACCTTC.

This clone was detected only once. As DNA, the CDR3 is TGTGCCACCAGATCGACAGGGCGGACTGAAGCTTTCTTT. This codes for CATRSTGRTEAFF. The chain is built from TRBV24-1 and TRBJ1-1; 7 bases are a match to TRBD1. This CDR3 spans 13 amino acids. Germline V gene sequence: CDR1 KGHDR, CDR2 SFDVKD. The trim removed 7 bases at V and 5 bases at J, leaving 6 bases unmatched.

The chain uses TRBV7-2 and TRBJ2-7, with 7 bases lining up with TRBD1. This CDR3 has 15 residues. V was clipped by 0 bases and J by 1 base; unmatched bases: 3. Germline CDR1 is SGHTA and CDR2 is FQGNSA. CDR3 sequence (DNA): TGTGCCAGCAGCTTAGCCCCGGGACAGTCCTACGAGCAGTACTTC. Amino acid sequence: CASSLAPGQSYEQYF. Variable domain in full (rest from reference TRBV7-2 and TRBJ2-7): GAGVSQSPSNKVTEKGKDVELRCDPISGHTALYWYRQSLGQGLEFLIYFQGNSAPDKSGLPSDRFSAERTGGSVSTLTIQRTQQEDSAVYLCASSLAPGQSYEQYFGPGTRLTVT.

The gene calls are TRBV6-5 and TRBJ2-7; 8 bases line up with TRBD2. The germline V gene encodes CDR1 MNHEY and CDR2 SVGAGI. The CDR3 has 14 amino acids. Trimming took 5 bases from V and 6 from J; bases not matched to a gene: 9. CDR3 amino acids: CASSITGGAGEQYF. CDR3 nucleotide sequence: TGTGCCAGCAGTATAACCGGGGGGGCAGGCGAGCAGTACTTC.

The chain's CDR3 is CASSLPDRGSGYTF. CDR3 DNA: TGTGCCAGTAGTCTTCCGGACAGGGGAAGCGGCTACACCTTC. This chain connects TRBV19 to TRBJ1-2; 9 bases align to TRBD1. The junction had 9 bases not matched to a gene; V was cut back by 5 bases and J by 8 bases. The CDR3 loop spans 14 amino acids. Germline V gives CDR1 LNHDA, CDR2 SQIVND (reference sequence).

The chain links TRBV9 to TRBJ2-7, with 13 nucleotides matching TRBD2. The CDR3 is made up of 16 amino acids. The V gene's germline CDR1 is SGDLS and CDR2 YYNGEE. V lost 3 bases and J lost 3; bases outside the gene matches: 6. The CDR3: CASSATGTSGVYEQYF. The CDR3 nucleotides are TGTGCCAGCAGCGCAACCGGGACTAGCGGGGTCTACGAGCAGTACTTC.

The V and J genes are TRBV7-9 and TRBJ2-1; TRBD2 matches at 11 bases. CDR1 and CDR2 from the germline V gene are SEHNR and FQNEAQ (reference sequence). Trimming cost V 6 bases and J 10 bases; bases outside gene matches: 11. The CDR3 spans 15 residues. CDR3 DNA: TGTGCCAGCAGAACCCCGGGACTAGCGGTTCAGGAGCAGTTCTTC. It specifies CASRTPGLAVQEQFF. The full variable domain, with the rest looked up from reference TRBV7-9 and TRBJ2-1, is DTGVSQNPRHKITKRGQNVTFRCDPISEHNRLYWYRQTLGQGPEFLTYFQNEAQLEKSRLLSDRFSAERPKGSFSTLEIQRTEQGDSAMYLCASRTPGLAVQEQFFGPGTRLTVL.

The rearrangement joins TRBV6-5 to TRBJ1-2; D call uncertain. Looked up from germline, CDR1 is MNHEY and CDR2 is SVGAGI. V gave up 6 bases and J gave up 4 bases, with 12 bases separating them. The CDR3 covers 13 residues. The CDR3: CASRDAGIYGYTF. The CDR3 bases are TGTGCCAGCAGGGATGCGGGGATCTATGGCTACACCTTC.